This TCR beta chain was sequenced for a study of breast tumors, draining lymph nodes, adjacent tissues. Study-wide results and limits: Tumor T cell lymph node origin was a supported hypothesis, not proven. Compared with lymph nodes, tumors were less diverse; compared with nontumor tissue, more. The data were judged consistent with most tumor T cells coming from lymph node and expanding in tumor.

CDR1 and CDR2 from the germline V gene are SGHTA and FQGNSA. This CDR3 contains 14 residues. V dropped 8 bases and J dropped 5; count of bases not matched to a gene: 5. Breast cancer patients provided tissue from their axillary draining lymph nodes. TCRdb used MiXCR to reprocess the multiplex PCR reads, holding one entry per CDR3 protein. The sample lists about 200,000 distinct CDR3 sequences, 30% to 35% occurring once. A note on this clonotype: What it recognizes is unknown.

The TCR comes from a female donor with breast cancer. Some clones in this sample may be carry-over from other donors' samples. The sample taken for sequencing was axillary lymph node tissue. The rearrangement uses TRBV7-2 and TRBJ2-2; 10 bases align to TRBD1. CDR3 in amino acids: CASVGTGATGELFF. Here the CDR3 DNA reads TGTGCCAGCGTAGGGACAGGGGCTACCGGGGAGCTGTTTTTT.